This T cell receptor beta chain was recorded in a study of OX40 agonist ivuxolimab in advanced cancers. Study at large: Ivuxolimab was administered intravenously to patients at 0.01 to 10 mg/kg every 2 weeks. Every patient in dose escalation had hepatocellular carcinoma, melanoma, renal cell or head and neck cancer.

This CDR3 is built from 16 residues. Unmatched junction bases numbered 4, after V lost 3 bases and J lost 7 bases. Germline V gene lookup returns CDR1 LNHDA and CDR2 SQIVND (reference sequence). The table came from immunoSEQ multiplex PCR; TCRdb's copy has only in-frame clones and leaves some out. Of some 52,000 clones listed, just under 95% were seen once; the top ten hold 24%. This TCR came from an adult with an advanced solid tumor such as melanoma, head and neck, liver or kidney cancer. Here the sequenced sample was CD4+ or CD8+ T cells sorted from blood, taken in a trial of the OX40 agonist ivuxolimab. The gene calls are TRBV19 and TRBJ2-1; 15 positions match TRBD2. The CDR3 protein is CASSIGGLAGGNEQFF. The CDR3 DNA follows: TGTGCCAGTAGTATTGGGGGACTAGCGGGAGGTAATGAGCAGTTCTTC.